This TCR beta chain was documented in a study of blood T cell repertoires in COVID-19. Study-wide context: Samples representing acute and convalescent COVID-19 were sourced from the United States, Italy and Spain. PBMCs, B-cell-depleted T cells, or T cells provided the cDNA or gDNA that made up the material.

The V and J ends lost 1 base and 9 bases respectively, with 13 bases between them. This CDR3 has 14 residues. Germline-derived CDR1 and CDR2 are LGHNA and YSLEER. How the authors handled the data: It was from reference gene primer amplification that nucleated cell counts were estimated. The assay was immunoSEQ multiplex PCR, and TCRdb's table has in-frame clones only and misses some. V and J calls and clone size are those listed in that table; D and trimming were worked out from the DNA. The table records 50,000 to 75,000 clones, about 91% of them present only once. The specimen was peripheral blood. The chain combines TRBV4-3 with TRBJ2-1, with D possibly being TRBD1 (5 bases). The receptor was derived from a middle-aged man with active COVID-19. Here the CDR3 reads CASSQVQGQSEQFF. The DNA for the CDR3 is TGCGCCAGCAGCCAAGTTCAGGGTCAGAGTGAGCAGTTCTTC.